The 25 T cell receptor beta chains presented below share a single source sample, sequenced in a study of cytomegalovirus exposure and HLA in healthy donors. A multiplex PCR was run with 60 Vbeta primers and 13 Jbeta primers. The protocol was immunoSEQ multiplex PCR, while the TCRdb copy is restricted to in-frame clones and leaves out a portion. The sample lists approximately 100,000 clones; about 68% were seen once. The sample consisted of PBMCs. These receptors all stem from a man younger than 45 in good health and CMV-seropositive.

This chain uses TRBV5-1 with TRBJ2-5, with D possibly being TRBD2 (6 bases). Germline assignment: CDR1 SGHRS and CDR2 YFSETQ. V gave up 4 bases and J gave up 5 bases, with 18 bases separating them. This CDR3 contains 15 residues. CDR3 sequence reads: CASSQISGERETQYF. The DNA for the CDR3 is TGCGCCAGCAGCCAAATCTCGGGGGAGAGGGAGACCCAGTACTTC.

Points on this clone: The junction does not match germline at one end; this may be a read error. The chain combines TRBV19 with TRBJ1-5; D remains ambiguous. This CDR3 region has 13 residues. Germline CDR1 LNHDA, CDR2 SQIVND (reference sequence). CDR3 region: CASRIGSGQPQHF. The CDR3 DNA sequence: TGTGCCAGTAGGATAGGGTCGGGGCAGCCCCAGCATTTT.

V usage is TRBV6-5 and J usage is TRBJ1-2; 10 positions agree with TRBD1. Germline V gene data show CDR1 as MNHEY and CDR2 as SVGAGI. V trimming: 7 bases; J trimming: 4 bases; junction bases outside the gene matches: 6. This CDR3 comprises 14 residues. CDR3 bases: TGTGCCAGCAATCGGGGGACAGGGGCCTATGGCTACACCTTC. This sequence encodes CASNRGTGAYGYTF.

The genes are TRBV18 and TRBJ1-6; no clear D. Germline assignment: CDR1 KGHSH and CDR2 LQKENI. The germline V and J ends were trimmed by 6 bases and 2 bases, with 11 bases remaining between them. The CDR3 covers 15 residues. The CDR3 loop is CASSPESPYNSPLHF. CDR3 nucleotides: TGTGCCAGCTCTCCTGAGAGCCCCTATAATTCACCCCTCCACTTT.

The sample holds a few counts of this clone. V usage is TRBV10-3 and J usage is TRBJ2-7; D is unresolved. Trimming pared 0 bases from V and 4 bases from J, leaving 10 bases between. The CDR3 length is 14 residues. Germline values: CDR1 ENHRY, CDR2 SYGVKD. The DNA for the CDR3 is TGTGCCATCAGTGAGTCGAACTTATCTTACGAGCAGTACTTC. Protein product: CAISESNLSYEQYF.

This rearrangement joins TRBV9 to TRBJ2-1; TRBD2 matches at 10 bases. The junction had 6 bases not matched to a gene; V was cut back by 4 bases and J by 5 bases. The CDR3 covers 15 residues. Germline assignment: CDR1 SGDLS and CDR2 YYNGEE. This chain's CDR3 is CASSPWTSGDNEQFF. The CDR3 nucleotides are TGTGCCAGCAGCCCATGGACTAGCGGCGACAATGAGCAGTTCTTC.

The chain links TRBV5-1 to TRBJ2-5, with 8 bases lining up with TRBD1. This CDR3 has 15 amino acids. V dropped 0 bases and J dropped 5; count of bases not matched to a gene: 6. CDR1 is SGHRS, CDR2 YFSETQ, per germline. CDR3 nucleotides: TGCGCCAGCAGCTTGGCCCCAGGGGGCGCGGAGACCCAGTACTTC. It specifies CASSLAPGGAETQYF.

This rearrangement joins TRBV6-5 to TRBJ1-1; 7 bases map to TRBD1. The V gene end was trimmed by 6 bases and the J gene end by 1 base; junction bases not matched to a gene: 2. Germline loops: CDR1 MNHEY, CDR2 SVGAGI. This CDR3 spans 13 amino acids. The CDR3 reads CASRRQGNTEAFF. In nucleotides, the CDR3 is TGTGCCAGCAGAAGACAGGGGAACACTGAAGCTTTCTTT.

This clone showed up just a few times. This chain uses TRBV28 with TRBJ2-2; D remains ambiguous. Germline CDR1 reads MDHEN; CDR2 reads SYDVKM. V lost 2 bases to trimming and J lost 5 bases, with 12 bases between them. There are 15 residues in the CDR3. Written as DNA, the CDR3 is TGTGCCAGCAGTTTAGATCCGGGTGGGACCGGGGAGCTGTTTTTT. The encoded protein is CASSLDPGGTGELFF.

The V and J genes are TRBV19 and TRBJ2-3, with D uncertain. The CDR3 is 14 amino acids. CDR1 LNHDA and CDR2 SQIVND come from the germline V gene (reference sequence). V lost 3 bases and J lost 3, with 10 bases in between. The CDR3 bases are TGTGCCAGTAGTATTGGGTGGGCTACAGATACGCAGTATTTT. Protein product: CASSIGWATDTQYF.

The chain couples TRBV25-1 to TRBJ2-1; 8 nucleotides align to TRBD1. The junction had 10 bases not matched to a gene; V was cut back by 6 bases and J by 9 bases. This CDR3 comprises 14 residues. Germline values: CDR1 MGHDK, CDR2 SYGVNS. The CDR3 sequence is CASSLGQGNGEQFF. The CDR3 DNA follows: TGTGCCAGCAGCCTCGGACAGGGCAATGGTGAGCAGTTCTTC.

This clone was counted between two and nine times. V usage is TRBV7-9 and J usage is TRBJ2-5; a possible D gene is TRBD2 (7 bases). From germline, CDR1 is SEHNR and CDR2 FQNEAQ (reference sequence). V dropped 6 bases and J dropped 2 bases, with 16 bases sitting between them. The CDR3 runs to 15 residues. CDR3 in DNA: TGTGCCAGCAGTCTCGGGGGGCCACTTCAAGAGACCCAGTACTTC. Translating gives CASSLGGPLQETQYF.

The chain is built from TRBV4-1 and TRBJ1-1, with 8 positions matching TRBD1. Losses at the gene ends were 1 base for V and 0 bases for J; bases not matched to a gene: 10. Germline V gives CDR1 MGHRA, CDR2 YSYEKL. The CDR3 loop spans 18 amino acids. This CDR3 is CASSQGRTGISMNTEAFF. As DNA, the CDR3 is TGCGCCAGCAGCCAAGGTAGGACAGGGATAAGTATGAACACTGAAGCTTTCTTT.

The chain has TRBV2 and TRBJ1-2; 10 positions match TRBD1. The J segment lost 2 bases and the V segment lost 6 bases, leaving 3 bases of the junction unmatched. The germline CDR1 and CDR2 sequences are SNHLY and FYNNEI. This CDR3 is 14 amino acids long. Here the CDR3 reads CASSRQGANYGYTF. CDR3 nucleotide sequence: TGTGCCAGCAGCAGACAGGGGGCGAACTATGGCTACACCTTC.

The chain is built from TRBV9 and TRBJ2-1; D possibly corresponds to TRBD2 (5 bases). The CDR3 extends over 14 amino acids. Trimming removed 4 bases from V and 8 bases from J, with 16 bases in between. Looked up from germline, CDR1 is SGDLS and CDR2 is YYNGEE. The CDR3 region has the DNA TGTGCCAGCAGCCCAAGCGGAACTGGGGATGAGCAGTTCTTC. It yields the protein CASSPSGTGDEQFF.

This rearrangement joins TRBV27 to TRBJ2-3, with D perhaps TRBD1 (5 bases). The CDR3 contains 17 residues. V gave up 5 bases and J gave up 0 bases, with 18 bases separating them. The germline V gene encodes CDR1 MNHEY and CDR2 SMNVEV (reference sequence). The CDR3 sequence is CASSPSSTATSTDTQYF. The DNA of the CDR3 is TGTGCCAGCAGTCCCAGTTCGACAGCGACTAGCACAGATACGCAGTATTTT.

The gene calls are TRBV2 and TRBJ1-6; 8 nucleotides match TRBD1. Germline loops: CDR1 SNHLY, CDR2 FYNNEI. J gave up 9 bases and V 5 bases, and 6 bases lay outside the gene matches. The CDR3 extends over 14 amino acids. The CDR3: CASSSTGGSSPLHF. CDR3 bases: TGTGCCAGCAGTTCCACAGGGGGGAGTTCACCCCTCCACTTT.

Worth noting for this clone: The CDR3 does not close with the conserved phenylalanine or tryptophan, likely indicating a read error. The DNA is omitted, as the CDR3 cannot be located on it reliably, and the CDR3 follows TCRdb's listing. The chain carries TRBV11-3 and TRBJ2-6; TRBD1, as called in the table, went unchecked against the DNA. Germline V gene lookup returns CDR1 SGHNT and CDR2 YENEEA. The CDR3 spans 13 amino acids, including both terminal residues. CDR3: CASSLGQGLRAVL.

This clone was observed once. The genes are TRBV19 and TRBJ2-3, with D uncertain. Germline-derived CDR1 and CDR2 are LNHDA and SQIVND (reference sequence). The CDR3 length is 16 residues. Deletions cut 6 bases from V and 1 base from J, with 17 bases between. CDR3 loop: CASRAGDGSGTDTQYF. CDR3 nucleotide sequence: TGTGCCAGTAGAGCAGGTGATGGGTCTGGCACAGATACGCAGTATTTT.

The rearrangement joins TRBV11-2 to TRBJ1-6; D is possibly TRBD1 (5 bases). The CDR3 contains 17 residues. Germline CDR1 and CDR2: SGHAT and FQNNGV. The ends were cut back, 1 base at V and 7 bases at J, with 17 bases in the middle. CDR3 region: CASSLVMGGVTNSPLHF. For the CDR3, the DNA is TGTGCCAGCAGCTTAGTCATGGGGGGGGTGACGAATTCACCCCTCCACTTT.

This clone was detected only a few times. This rearrangement joins TRBV6-5 to TRBJ1-6; TRBD1 agrees at 7 bases. The trim removed 5 bases at V and 7 bases at J, leaving 2 bases unmatched. The CDR3 runs to 13 residues. Germline CDR1 MNHEY, CDR2 SVGAGI. The CDR3 DNA reads as TGTGCCAGCAGTGAGACAGGGAATTCACCCCTCCACTTT. Amino acids: CASSETGNSPLHF.

To note about this clone: The CDR3 carries no conserved terminal phenylalanine or tryptophan, so it likely arises from a read error. V gene TRBV5-5 combines with J gene TRBJ1-2; D not certain. The CDR3 is 13 amino acids. CDR1 and CDR2 from the germline V gene are SGHKS and YYEKEE (reference sequence). V lost 4 bases and J lost 4, with 11 bases in between. CDR3 DNA: TGTGCCAGCAGCCAGGCCCTTCGCTATGGCTACACCCTC. Its translation is CASSQALRYGYTL.

The rearrangement uses TRBV5-1 and TRBJ2-1, with D possibly matching TRBD1 (5 bases). The V and J ends lost 1 base and 7 bases respectively, with 9 bases between them. The CDR3 consists of 13 residues. Germline V gives CDR1 SGHRS, CDR2 YFSETQ. The CDR3 DNA reads TGCGCCAGCAGCTTGCCCCAGGGTAATGAGCAGTTCTTC. Encoded protein: CASSLPQGNEQFF.

The chain recombines TRBV11-3 with TRBJ2-1, with 12 bases identical to TRBD2. Germline CDR1 SGHNT, CDR2 YENEEA. This CDR3 has 15 amino acids. J lost 2 bases, V lost 5 bases, and 1 base had no gene match. CDR3 loop: CASSRLAGAYNEQFF. The DNA for the CDR3 is TGTGCCAGCAGCCGACTAGCGGGGGCCTACAATGAGCAGTTCTTC.

V is TRBV6-5 and J is TRBJ1-5; 10 bases align to TRBD1. Per the germline V gene, CDR1 is MNHEY and CDR2 is SVGAGI. This CDR3 is 16 amino acids long. V shed 4 bases, J shed 3 bases, and the junction held 6 bases outside the gene matches. The DNA of the CDR3 is TGTGCCAGCAGTTCCGGGACAGGGGTATTCAATCAGCCCCAGCATTTT. This sequence encodes CASSSGTGVFNQPQHF.